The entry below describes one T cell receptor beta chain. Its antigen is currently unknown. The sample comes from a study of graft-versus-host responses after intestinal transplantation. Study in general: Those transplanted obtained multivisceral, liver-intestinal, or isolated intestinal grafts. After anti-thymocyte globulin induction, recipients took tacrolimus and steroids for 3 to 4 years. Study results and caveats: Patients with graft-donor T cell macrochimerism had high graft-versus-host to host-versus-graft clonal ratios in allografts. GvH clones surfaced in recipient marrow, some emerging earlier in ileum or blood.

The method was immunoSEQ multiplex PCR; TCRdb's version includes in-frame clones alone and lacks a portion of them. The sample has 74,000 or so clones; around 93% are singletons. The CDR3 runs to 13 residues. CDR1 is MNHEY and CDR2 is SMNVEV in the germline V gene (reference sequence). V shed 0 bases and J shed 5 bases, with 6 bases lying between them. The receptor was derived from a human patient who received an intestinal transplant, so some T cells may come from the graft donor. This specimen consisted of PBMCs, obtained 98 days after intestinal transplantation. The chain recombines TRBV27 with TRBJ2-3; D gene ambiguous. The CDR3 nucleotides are TGTGCCAGCAGTTTATCGCGAGTAGATACGCAGTATTTT. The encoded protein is CASSLSRVDTQYF.